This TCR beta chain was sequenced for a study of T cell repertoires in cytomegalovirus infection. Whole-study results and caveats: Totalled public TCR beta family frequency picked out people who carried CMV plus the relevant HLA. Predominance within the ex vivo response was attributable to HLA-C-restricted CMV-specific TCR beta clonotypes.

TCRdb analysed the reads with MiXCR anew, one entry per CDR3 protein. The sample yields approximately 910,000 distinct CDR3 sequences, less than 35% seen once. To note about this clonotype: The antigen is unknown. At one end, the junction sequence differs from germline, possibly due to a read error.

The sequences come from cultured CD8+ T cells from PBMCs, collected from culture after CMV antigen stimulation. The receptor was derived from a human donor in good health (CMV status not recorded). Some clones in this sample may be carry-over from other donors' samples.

CDR3: CACSLRRPTDTQYF. The DNA of the CDR3 is TGTGCCTGCAGCTTACGGAGGCCCACAGATACGCAGTATTTT. The chain recombines TRBV7-6 with TRBJ2-3; D might be TRBD2 (5 bases). CDR1 SGHVS and CDR2 FNYEAQ come from the germline V gene. The CDR3 runs 14 residues.